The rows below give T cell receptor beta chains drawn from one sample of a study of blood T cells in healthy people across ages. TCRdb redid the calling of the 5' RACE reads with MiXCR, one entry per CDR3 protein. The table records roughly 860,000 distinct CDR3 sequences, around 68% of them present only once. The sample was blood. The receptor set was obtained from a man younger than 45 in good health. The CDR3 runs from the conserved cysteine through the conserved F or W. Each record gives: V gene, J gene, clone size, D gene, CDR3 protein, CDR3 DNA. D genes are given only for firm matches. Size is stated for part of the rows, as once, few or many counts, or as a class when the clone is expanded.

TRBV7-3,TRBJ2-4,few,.,CASSPEIGLAKNIQYF,TGTGCCAGCAGCCCGGAGATAGGGCTAGCCAAAAACATTCAGTACTTC
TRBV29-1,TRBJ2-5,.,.,CSVGGQFQETQYF,TGCAGCGTCGGGGGACAGTTCCAAGAGACCCAGTACTTC
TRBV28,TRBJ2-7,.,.,CASSLPRWTVSYEQYF,TGTGCCAGCAGTTTACCCCGATGGACAGTCTCCTACGAGCAGTACTTC
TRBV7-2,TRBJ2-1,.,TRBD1,CASSTSGTDYNEQFF,TGTGCCAGCAGCACCTCCGGGACAGACTACAATGAGCAGTTCTTC
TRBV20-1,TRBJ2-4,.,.,CSARDVAQLEYF,TGCAGTGCTAGAGATGTAGCCCAATTGGAGTACTTC
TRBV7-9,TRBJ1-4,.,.,CASTRTSGEKLFF,TGTGCCAGCACCCGAACATCGGGAGAAAAACTGTTTTTT
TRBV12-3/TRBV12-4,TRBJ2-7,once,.,CASSLTTGPSEQYF,TGTGCCAGCAGTTTAACGACGGGACCCTCCGAGCAGTACTTC
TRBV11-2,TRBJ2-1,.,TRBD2,CASSPGRGGNTGELFF,TGTGCCAGCAGTCCCGGTCGCGGGGGGAACACCGGGGAGCTGTTCTTC
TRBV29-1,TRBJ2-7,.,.,CSAHRDRSEQYF,TGCAGCGCTCACCGGGACCGGAGCGAGCAGTACTTC
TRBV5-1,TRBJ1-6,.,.,CASSFRGRDSPLHF,TGCGCCAGCAGCTTCCGGGGTAGGGATTCACCCCTCCACTTT
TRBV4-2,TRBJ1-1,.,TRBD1,CASSQPRTGGAPEAFF,TGTGCCAGCAGCCAGCCCCGGACAGGGGGCGCGCCTGAAGCTTTCTTT
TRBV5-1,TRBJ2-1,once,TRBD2,CASSSDRGGPSNEQFF,TGCGCCAGCAGCTCTGATCGGGGGGGCCCAAGCAATGAGCAGTTCTTC
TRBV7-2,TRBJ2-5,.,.,CASSLGRQAYQETQYF,TGTGCCAGCAGCTTAGGGCGACAGGCCTACCAAGAGACCCAGTACTTC
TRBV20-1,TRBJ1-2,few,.,CSLDNYGYTF,TGCAGTCTAGATAACTATGGCTACACCTTC
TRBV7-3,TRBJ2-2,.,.,CASRQGHTGELFF,TGTGCCAGCAGACAGGGTCACACCGGGGAGCTGTTTTTT
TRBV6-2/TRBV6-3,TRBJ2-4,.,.,CASSYVDWAVNIQYF,TGTGCCAGCAGTTACGTAGACTGGGCCGTAAACATTCAGTACTTC
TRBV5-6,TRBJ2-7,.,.,CASSSDVLYEQYF,TGTGCCAGCAGCTCTGACGTACTCTACGAGCAGTACTTC
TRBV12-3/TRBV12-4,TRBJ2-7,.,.,CASSFALSAPYEQYF,TGTGCCAGCAGTTTTGCGTTGTCAGCCCCCTACGAGCAGTACTTC
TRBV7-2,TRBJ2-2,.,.,CASSLVGTPQTNTGELFF,TGTGCCAGCAGCTTAGTGGGGACCCCCCAGACGAACACCGGGGAGCTGTTTTTT
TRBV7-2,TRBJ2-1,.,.,CASSFGRGSSYNEQFF,TGTGCCAGCAGCTTCGGGCGGGGCAGCTCCTACAATGAGCAGTTCTTC
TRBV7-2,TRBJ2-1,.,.,CASSRSLAQETQFF,TGTGCCAGCAGCCGAAGTTTAGCCCAAGAGACCCAGTTCTTC
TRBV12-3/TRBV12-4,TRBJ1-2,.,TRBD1,CASRRQGASYGYTF,TGTGCCAGCAGAAGACAGGGGGCAAGCTATGGCTACACCTTC
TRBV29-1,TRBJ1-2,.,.,CSVELEGSGNYGYTF,TGCAGCGTTGAATTGGAGGGATCGGGTAACTATGGCTACACCTTC
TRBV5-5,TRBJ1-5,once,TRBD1,CASSLGRGGQPQHF,TGTGCCAGCAGCTTGGGCAGGGGGGGTCAGCCCCAGCATTTT
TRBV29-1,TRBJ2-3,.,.,CSVETGGLYREPVRTDTQYF,TGCAGCGTTGAGACGGGGGGCCTGTACAGGGAACCTGTACGCACAGATACGCAGTATTTT
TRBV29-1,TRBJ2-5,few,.,CSVGDNQETQYF,TGCAGCGTTGGAGACAACCAAGAGACCCAGTACTTC
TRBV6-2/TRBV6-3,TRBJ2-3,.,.,CASSSTIPSTDTQYF,TGTGCCAGCAGTTCCACCATTCCGAGCACAGATACGCAGTATTTT
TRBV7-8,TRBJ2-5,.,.,CASSFWDSSETQYF,TGTGCCAGCAGCTTCTGGGATTCTTCGGAGACCCAGTACTTC
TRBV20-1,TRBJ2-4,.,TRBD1,CSARSRDSKNIQYF,TGCAGTGCTAGATCTCGGGACAGCAAAAACATTCAGTACTTC
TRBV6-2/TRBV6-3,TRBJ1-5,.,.,CASSGASNQPQHF,TGTGCCAGCAGTGGAGCGAGCAATCAGCCCCAGCATTTT
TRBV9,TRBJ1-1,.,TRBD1,CAGSRQGSGTEAFF,TGTGCCGGCAGTAGACAGGGAAGTGGGACTGAAGCTTTCTTT
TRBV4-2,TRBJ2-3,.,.,CASSQVLGLDTQYF,TGTGCCAGCAGCCAAGTTTTAGGGCTGGATACGCAGTATTTT
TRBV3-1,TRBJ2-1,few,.,CASSQQTGTNEQFF,TGTGCCAGCAGCCAGCAAACAGGGACGAATGAGCAGTTCTTC
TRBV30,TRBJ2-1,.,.,CAWSGQVNEQFF,TGTGCCTGGAGTGGCCAAGTCAATGAGCAGTTCTTC
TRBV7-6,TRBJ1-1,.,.,CASSPLVRGTEAFF,TGTGCCAGCAGCCCGCTAGTGAGGGGCACTGAAGCTTTCTTT
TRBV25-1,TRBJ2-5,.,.,CASSEWAETETQYF,TGTGCCAGCAGTGAATGGGCCGAGACAGAGACCCAGTACTTC
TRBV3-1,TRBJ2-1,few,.,CASSRANLVNEQFF,TGTGCCAGCAGCCGGGCCAATTTGGTCAATGAGCAGTTCTTC
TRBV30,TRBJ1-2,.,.,CAWSEWIGGYGYTF,TGTGCCTGGAGTGAGTGGATAGGGGGATATGGCTACACCTTC
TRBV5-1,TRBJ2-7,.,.,CASSLPGAFYEQYF,TGCGCCAGCAGCTTGCCGGGGGCCTTCTACGAGCAGTACTTC
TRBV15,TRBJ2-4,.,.,CATSRDVRGDIQYF,TGTGCCACCAGCAGAGATGTCAGGGGGGACATTCAGTACTTC
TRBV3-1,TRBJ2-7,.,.,CASSQDAGSSYEQYF,TGTGCCAGCAGCCAAGACGCAGGGAGCTCCTACGAGCAGTACTTC
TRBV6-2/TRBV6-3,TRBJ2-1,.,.,CASSYLRLGSYNEQFF,TGTGCCAGCAGTTACCTCAGACTAGGCTCCTACAATGAGCAGTTCTTC
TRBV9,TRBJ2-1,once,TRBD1,CASSPTGNKFLNEQFF,TGTGCCAGCAGTCCGACAGGGAACAAATTCCTCAATGAGCAGTTCTTC
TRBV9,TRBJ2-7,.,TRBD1,CASSAGQVGYEQYF,TGTGCCAGCAGCGCGGGACAGGTAGGCTACGAGCAGTACTTC
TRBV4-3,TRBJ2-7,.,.,CASSRHPGLNYEQYF,TGCGCCAGCAGCCGCCACCCGGGACTTAACTACGAGCAGTACTTC
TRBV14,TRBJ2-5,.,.,CASSQDRKRMETQYF,TGTGCCAGCAGCCAAGATCGTAAGAGAATGGAGACCCAGTACTTC
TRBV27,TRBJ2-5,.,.,CASSPTEVRGQETQYF,TGTGCCAGCAGTCCCACCGAGGTCAGGGGCCAAGAGACCCAGTACTTC
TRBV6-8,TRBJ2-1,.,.,CASQVENNEQFF,TGTGCCAGCCAGGTGGAAAACAATGAGCAGTTCTTC
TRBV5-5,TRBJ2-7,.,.,CASSSNPAISGAYEQYF,TGTGCCAGCAGCTCGAACCCAGCCATTTCAGGGGCCTACGAGCAGTACTTC
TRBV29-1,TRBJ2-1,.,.,CSVLSLWGGADNEQFF,TGCAGCGTTCTGAGTCTTTGGGGGGGGGCAGACAATGAGCAGTTCTTC
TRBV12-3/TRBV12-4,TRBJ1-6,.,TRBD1,CASSPTGGLGSPLHF,TGTGCCAGCAGCCCGACAGGGGGTTTAGGTTCACCCCTCCACTTT
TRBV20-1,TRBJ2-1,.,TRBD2,CSARGIAGGNNEQFF,TGCAGTGCTAGAGGGATAGCGGGGGGAAACAATGAGCAGTTCTTC
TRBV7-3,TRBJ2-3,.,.,CASSPQDSLMRYF,TGTGCCAGCAGCCCTCAGGACAGCTTGATGCGGTATTTT
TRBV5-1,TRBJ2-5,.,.,CASTTGRDRPFNEQYF,TGCGCCAGCACCACAGGGAGGGACAGGCCTTTCAATGAGCAGTACTTC
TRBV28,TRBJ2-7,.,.,CASRSGSDYEQYF,TGTGCCAGCAGATCGGGCTCTGACTACGAGCAGTACTTC